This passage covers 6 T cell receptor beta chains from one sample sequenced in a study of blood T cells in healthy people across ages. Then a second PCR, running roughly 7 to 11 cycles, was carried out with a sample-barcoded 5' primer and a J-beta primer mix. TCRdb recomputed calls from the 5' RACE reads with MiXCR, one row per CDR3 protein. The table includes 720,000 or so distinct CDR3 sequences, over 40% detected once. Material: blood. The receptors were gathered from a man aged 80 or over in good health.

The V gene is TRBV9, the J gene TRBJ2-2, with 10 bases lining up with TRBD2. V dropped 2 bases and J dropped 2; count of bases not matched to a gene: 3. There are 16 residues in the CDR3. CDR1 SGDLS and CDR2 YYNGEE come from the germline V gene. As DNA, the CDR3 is TGTGCCAGCAGCGTGTTAGCGGGGGGTAACACCGGGGAGCTGTTTTTT. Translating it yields CASSVLAGGNTGELFF. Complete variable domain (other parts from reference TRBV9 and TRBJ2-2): DSGVTQTPKHLITATGQRVTLRCSPRSGDLSVYWYQQSLDQGLQFLIQYYNGEERAKGNILERFSAQQFPDLHSELNLSSLELGDSALYFCASSVLAGGNTGELFFGEGSRLTVL.

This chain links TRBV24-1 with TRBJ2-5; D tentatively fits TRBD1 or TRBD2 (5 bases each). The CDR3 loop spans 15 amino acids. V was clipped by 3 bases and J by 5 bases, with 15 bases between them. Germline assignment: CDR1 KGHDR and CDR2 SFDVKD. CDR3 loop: CATSDPLTWGETQYF. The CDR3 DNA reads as TGTGCCACCAGTGATCCCCTAACTTGGGGGGAGACCCAGTACTTC.

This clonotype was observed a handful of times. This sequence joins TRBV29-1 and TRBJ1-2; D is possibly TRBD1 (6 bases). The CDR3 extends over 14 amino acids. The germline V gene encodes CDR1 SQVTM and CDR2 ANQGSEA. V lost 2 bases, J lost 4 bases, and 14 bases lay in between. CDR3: CSVELRGDFYGYTF. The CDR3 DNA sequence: TGCAGCGTTGAACTCAGGGGCGACTTCTATGGCTACACCTTC. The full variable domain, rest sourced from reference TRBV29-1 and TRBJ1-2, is SAVISQKPSRDICQRGTSLTIQCQVDSQVTMMFWYRQQPGQSLTLIATANQGSEATYESGFVIDKFPISRPNLTFSTLTVSNMSPEDSSIYLCSVELRGDFYGYTFGSGTRLTVV.

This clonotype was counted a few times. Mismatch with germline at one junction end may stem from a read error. The CDR3 reads CASSDSAGVETQYF. CDR3 nucleotides: TGTGCCAGCAGTGACTCTGCGGGAGTGGAGACCCAGTACTTC. J is TRBJ2-5 and V is TRBV6-2 or TRBV6-3; 7 bases are shared with TRBD2. The CDR3 is made up of 14 amino acids. Germline CDR1 and CDR2: MNHEY and SVGEGT.

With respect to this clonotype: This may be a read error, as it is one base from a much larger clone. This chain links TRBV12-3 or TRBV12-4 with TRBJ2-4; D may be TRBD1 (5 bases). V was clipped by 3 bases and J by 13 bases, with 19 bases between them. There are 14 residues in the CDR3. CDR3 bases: TGTGCCAGCAGTTTTCAGGGCTCCTCAGTCCAGCAGTACTTC. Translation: CASSFQGSSVQQYF.

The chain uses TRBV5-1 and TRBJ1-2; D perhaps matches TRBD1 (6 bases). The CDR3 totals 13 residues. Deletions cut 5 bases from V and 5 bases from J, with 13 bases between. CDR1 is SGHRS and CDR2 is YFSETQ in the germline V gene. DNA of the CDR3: TGCGCCAGCAGTCGGGGGCCGGGGTATGGCTACACCTTC. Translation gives CASSRGPGYGYTF.